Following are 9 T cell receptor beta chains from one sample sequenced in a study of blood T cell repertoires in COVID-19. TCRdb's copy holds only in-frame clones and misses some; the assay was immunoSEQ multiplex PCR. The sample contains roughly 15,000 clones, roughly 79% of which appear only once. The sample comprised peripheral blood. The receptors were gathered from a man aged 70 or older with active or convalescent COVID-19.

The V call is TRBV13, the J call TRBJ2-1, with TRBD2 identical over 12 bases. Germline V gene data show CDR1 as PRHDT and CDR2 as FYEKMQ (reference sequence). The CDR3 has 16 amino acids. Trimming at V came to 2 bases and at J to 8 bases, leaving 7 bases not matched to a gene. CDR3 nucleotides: TGTGCCAGCAGCTTAAGAGGGGGACTAGCGGGCGATGAGCAGTTCTTC. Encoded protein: CASSLRGGLAGDEQFF.

The CDR3: CASSYGAYQSYEQYF. The CDR3 DNA sequence: TGTGCCAGCAGTTACGGGGCTTATCAATCCTACGAGCAGTACTTC. The chain uses TRBV6-5 and TRBJ2-7, with D possibly TRBD1 on 5 matching bases. The germline V gene encodes CDR1 MNHEY and CDR2 SVGAGI. The CDR3 covers 15 residues. V lost 2 bases, J lost 1 base, and 12 bases lay in between.

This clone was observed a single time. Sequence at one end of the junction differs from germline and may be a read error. The CDR3 nucleotides read TGTGCCAGCAGTTACGGGGGACTTTTGAAGACTGAAGCTTTCTTT. Translated: CASSYGGLLKTEAFF. The genes are TRBV6-5 and TRBJ1-1, with D tentatively TRBD1 (5 bases). CDR3 length equals 15 residues. Germline V gene data show CDR1 as MNHEY and CDR2 as SVGAGI.

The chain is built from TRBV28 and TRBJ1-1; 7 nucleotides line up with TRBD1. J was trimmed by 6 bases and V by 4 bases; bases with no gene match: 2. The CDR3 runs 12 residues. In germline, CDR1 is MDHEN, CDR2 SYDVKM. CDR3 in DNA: TGTGCCAGCAGTTCACAGGGGCCTGAAGCTTTCTTT. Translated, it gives CASSSQGPEAFF.

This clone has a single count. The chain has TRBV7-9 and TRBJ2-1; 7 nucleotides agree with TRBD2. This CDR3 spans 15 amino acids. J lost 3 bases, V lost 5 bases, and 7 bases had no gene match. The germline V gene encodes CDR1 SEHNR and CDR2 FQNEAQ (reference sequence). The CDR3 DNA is TGTGCCAGCAGCGCCGGGACTACCTACTACAATGAGCAGTTCTTC. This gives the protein CASSAGTTYYNEQFF. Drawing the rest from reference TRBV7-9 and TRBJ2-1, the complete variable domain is DTGVSQNPRHKITKRGQNVTFRCDPISEHNRLYWYRQTLGQGPEFLTYFQNEAQLEKSRLLSDRFSAERPKGSFSTLEIQRTEQGDSAMYLCASSAGTTYYNEQFFGPGTRLTVL.

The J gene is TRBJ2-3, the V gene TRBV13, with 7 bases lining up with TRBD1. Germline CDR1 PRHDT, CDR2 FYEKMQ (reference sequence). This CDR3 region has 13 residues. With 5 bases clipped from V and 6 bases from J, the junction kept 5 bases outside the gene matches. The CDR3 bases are TGTGCCAGCAGCCAGACAGGGACCGATACGCAGTATTTT. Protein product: CASSQTGTDTQYF.

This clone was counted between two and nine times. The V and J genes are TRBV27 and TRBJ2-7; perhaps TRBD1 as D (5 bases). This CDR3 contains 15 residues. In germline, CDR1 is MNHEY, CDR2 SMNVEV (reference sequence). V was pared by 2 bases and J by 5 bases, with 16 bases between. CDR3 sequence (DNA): TGTGCCAGCAGTTTAAACTTTCAGGGCTTACACGAGCAGTACTTC. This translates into CASSLNFQGLHEQYF.

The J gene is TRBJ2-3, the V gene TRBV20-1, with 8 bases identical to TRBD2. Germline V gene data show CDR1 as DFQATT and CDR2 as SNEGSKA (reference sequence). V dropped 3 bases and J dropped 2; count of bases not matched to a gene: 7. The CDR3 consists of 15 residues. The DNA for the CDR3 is TGCAGTGCTAGTCGGACTAGCTTTACCACAGATACGCAGTATTTT. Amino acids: CSASRTSFTTDTQYF.

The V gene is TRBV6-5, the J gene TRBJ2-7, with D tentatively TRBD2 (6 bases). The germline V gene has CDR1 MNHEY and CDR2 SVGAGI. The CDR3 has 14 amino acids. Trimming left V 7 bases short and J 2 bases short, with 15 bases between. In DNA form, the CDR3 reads TGTGCCAGCATGGTTGTGCGGGGAGCCTACGAGCAGTACTTC. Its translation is CASMVVRGAYEQYF.